The 30 T cell receptor beta chains below all came from one sample that was sequenced in a study of blood T cell repertoires in COVID-19. Assay used: immunoSEQ multiplex PCR; TCRdb lists only in-frame clones, some missing. The sample gives 150,000 or so clones, 85% to 90% of which show up once; around 0.99% is in the top ten. The specimen was peripheral blood. The receptor source for this set is a man aged 18-30 years with acute or convalescent COVID-19.

The V call is TRBV2, the J call TRBJ1-1, with 7 bases lining up with TRBD1. The CDR3 loop spans 13 amino acids. Unmatched junction bases numbered 4, after V lost 6 bases and J lost 3 bases. Looked up from germline, CDR1 is SNHLY and CDR2 is FYNNEI. This CDR3 is CASRYTGDTEAFF. CDR3 coding DNA: TGTGCCAGCAGGTACACAGGGGACACTGAAGCTTTCTTT.

This clone was seen a single time. J is TRBJ1-1 and V is TRBV18; a possible D gene is TRBD1 (5 bases). There are 14 residues in the CDR3. The V gene's germline CDR1 is KGHSH and CDR2 LQKENI. Trimming removed 5 bases at V and 1 base at J, with 11 bases between. In DNA, the CDR3 is TGTGCCAGCTCATCGGACATACAGAACACTGAAGCTTTCTTT. Translated, it gives CASSSDIQNTEAFF.

CDR3 DNA: TGTGCCAGCAGCTTTAGTCCAGGCATCACAGATACGCAGTATTTT. Residues: CASSFSPGITDTQYF. The gene calls are TRBV5-5 and TRBJ2-3, with D uncertain. The germline V gene has CDR1 SGHKS and CDR2 YYEKEE (reference sequence). The CDR3 runs 15 residues. Trimming shortened V by 2 bases and J by 2 bases, and 12 bases separated the two germline ends.

V usage is TRBV4-2 and J usage is TRBJ2-2, with a tentative D call TRBD1 (5 bases). Between the trimmed V and J ends, which lost 0 bases and 6 bases, there was a span of 11 bases. This CDR3 has 15 amino acids. The V gene's germline CDR1 is LGHNA and CDR2 YNFKEQ. This chain's CDR3 is CASSQEGRDAGELFF. The CDR3 DNA reads as TGTGCCAGCAGCCAAGAAGGCAGGGATGCCGGGGAGCTGTTTTTT.

The chain carries TRBV7-9 and TRBJ1-4; D is perhaps TRBD1 (6 bases). Germline lookup yields CDR1 SEHNR and CDR2 FQNEAQ (reference sequence). The CDR3 totals 18 residues. V lost 4 bases and J 2 bases, leaving 20 bases between the germline ends. The CDR3 region is CASSSTGGAMDTNEKLFF. CDR3 DNA sequence: TGTGCCAGCAGCTCCACCGGGGGGGCAATGGATACTAATGAAAAACTGTTTTTT.

This clone showed up just once. This chain uses TRBV15 with TRBJ1-2; 7 nucleotides line up with TRBD1. V was clipped by 0 bases and J by 5 bases; unmatched bases: 9. Germline-derived CDR1 and CDR2 are LNHNV and YYDKDF (reference sequence). The CDR3 loop spans 16 amino acids. CDR3 region: CATSRDPGGGKYGYTF. The CDR3 DNA sequence: TGTGCCACCAGCAGAGATCCCGGAGGGGGCAAGTATGGCTACACCTTC.

The genes are TRBV7-8 and TRBJ2-1; TRBD1 agrees at 7 bases. This CDR3 has 16 residues. V lost 4 bases and J lost 1; bases outside the gene matches: 7. Germline V gene lookup returns CDR1 SGHVS and CDR2 FQNEAQ. The CDR3 nucleotides are TGTGCCAGCAGCTCACAGGGGCTACCATCCTACAATGAGCAGTTCTTC. Protein sequence: CASSSQGLPSYNEQFF.

V usage is TRBV12-5 and J usage is TRBJ2-2, with 11 bases that match TRBD1. Losses at the gene ends were 3 bases for V and 7 bases for J; bases not matched to a gene: 10. The CDR3 contains 17 residues. CDR1 and CDR2 from the germline V gene are LGHNT and FRNRAP. The CDR3 DNA reads TGTGCTAGTGGTTTCCTACGTGGACAGGGGGCTATCGGGGAGCTGTTTTTT. Amino acids: CASGFLRGQGAIGELFF.

This clone was counted once. The chain combines TRBV2 with TRBJ2-3; TRBD2 aligns across 8 bases. CDR1 SNHLY and CDR2 FYNNEI come from the germline V gene. The CDR3 contains 15 residues. V trimming: 6 bases; J trimming: 0 bases; junction bases outside the gene matches: 5. The CDR3 nucleotides are TGTGCCAGCAGGACCACTAGCGGCAGCACAGATACGCAGTATTTT. Amino acid sequence: CASRTTSGSTDTQYF.

The chain carries TRBV2 and TRBJ2-2; D may be TRBD2 (5 bases). Germline lookup yields CDR1 SNHLY and CDR2 FYNNEI. The V end was cut by 1 base, the J end by 6 bases, with 15 bases between. This CDR3 spans 16 amino acids. The DNA for the CDR3 is TGTGCCAGCAGTGAAGACCTAGCCAATTATTCCGGGGAGCTGTTTTTT. Translating gives CASSEDLANYSGELFF.

The rearrangement links TRBV2 to TRBJ1-6, with 8 bases fitting TRBD1. CDR3 length equals 15 residues. The trim removed 3 bases at V and 7 bases at J, leaving 5 bases unmatched. Germline V gene data show CDR1 as SNHLY and CDR2 as FYNNEI. In DNA, the CDR3 is TGTGCCAGCAGTGACGGTAGACAGGGGAATTCACCCCTCCACTTT. Translation gives CASSDGRQGNSPLHF.

V usage is TRBV27 and J usage is TRBJ1-5, with TRBD1 as a possible D gene (5 bases). The CDR3 consists of 13 residues. Deletions cut 2 bases from V and 9 bases from J, with 11 bases between. Germline V gene lookup returns CDR1 MNHEY and CDR2 SMNVEV (reference sequence). The CDR3 protein is CASSLLGTRPQHF. The CDR3 DNA is TGTGCCAGCAGTTTACTTGGGACTCGGCCCCAGCATTTT.

This chain joins TRBV3-1 (or the pseudogene TRBV3-2) and TRBJ1-1, with D maybe TRBD1 (5 bases). Trimming removed 4 bases at V and 6 bases at J, with 9 bases between. The CDR3 contains 12 residues. Germline CDR1 LGHDT, CDR2 YNNKEL (reference sequence). CDR3 residues: CASSPTGAEAFF. Here the CDR3 DNA reads TGTGCCAGCAGCCCGACGGGGGCTGAAGCTTTCTTT.

V and J are TRBV3-1 (or the pseudogene TRBV3-2) and TRBJ1-1, with 7 nucleotides matching TRBD1. The CDR3 has 12 amino acids. With 4 bases clipped from V and 11 bases from J, the junction kept 7 bases outside the gene matches. Germline CDR1 LGHDT, CDR2 YNNKEL (reference sequence). This CDR3 reads CASSRTGTEAFF. CDR3 bases: TGTGCCAGCAGCCGAACCGGGACAGAGGCTTTCTTT.

The chain employs TRBV7-9 and TRBJ2-5; 7 nucleotides line up with TRBD2. This CDR3 spans 13 amino acids. V was clipped by 5 bases and J by 5 bases; unmatched bases: 5. Germline V CDR1 and CDR2: SEHNR, FQNEAQ (reference sequence). The CDR3 protein is CASSTREGETQYF. CDR3 nucleotides: TGTGCCAGCAGCACAAGGGAGGGTGAGACCCAGTACTTC.

V and J are TRBV4-1 and TRBJ1-1; D possibly corresponds to TRBD1 (5 bases). Trimming took off 4 bases at V and 4 bases at J, with 16 bases between the two ends. Germline lookup yields CDR1 MGHRA and CDR2 YSYEKL. The CDR3 has 15 amino acids. The CDR3 region is CASSLTWGGATEAFF. DNA for the CDR3: TGCGCCAGCAGCCTGACCTGGGGGGGTGCCACTGAAGCTTTCTTT.

The J gene is TRBJ2-1, the V gene TRBV6-5; D call uncertain. V lost 6 bases, J lost 6 bases, and 15 bases lay in between. The CDR3 spans 14 residues. CDR1 is MNHEY and CDR2 is SVGAGI in the germline V gene. The DNA for the CDR3 is TGTGCCAGCAGCTTAACACCTCCCCCCAATGAGCAGTTCTTC. Translation gives CASSLTPPPNEQFF.

This chain connects TRBV23-1 to TRBJ1-2; no reliable D call. TRBV23-1 is an ORF; its function is uncertain. Trimming left V 2 bases short and J 2 bases short, with 12 bases between. CDR3 length: 15 amino acids. The CDR3 region is CASSQITDYNYGYTF. In nucleotides, the CDR3 is TGCGCCAGCAGTCAAATTACGGACTACAACTATGGCTACACCTTC.

CDR3 protein: CASSPRSSGGRETQYF. The DNA for the CDR3 is TGTGCCAGCAGCCCCCGGTCTAGCGGGGGTCGGGAGACCCAGTACTTC. This chain links TRBV11-3 with TRBJ2-5, with 10 bases matching TRBD2. From germline, CDR1 is SGHNT and CDR2 YENEEA. This CDR3 spans 16 amino acids. The trim removed 5 bases at V and 5 bases at J, leaving 11 bases unmatched.

The CDR3 region is CATSSRGPGQPQHF. DNA of the CDR3: TGTGCCACCAGCAGCAGGGGGCCGGGTCAGCCCCAGCATTTT. The chain uses TRBV15 and TRBJ1-5, with 8 bases matching TRBD1. V shed 3 bases, J shed 6 bases, and the junction held 4 bases outside the gene matches. The CDR3 is 14 residues long. Germline CDR1 reads LNHNV; CDR2 reads YYDKDF (reference sequence).

A single count supports this clone. V and J are TRBV5-1 and TRBJ1-1; D uncertain. The CDR3 runs to 12 residues. Trimming stripped 3 bases from V and 1 base from J, with 4 bases between. From germline, CDR1 is SGHRS and CDR2 YFSETQ. CDR3 sequence: CASSSGNTEAFF. The CDR3 nucleotides read TGCGCCAGCAGCTCAGGGAACACTGAAGCTTTCTTT.

This clone has a handful of counts. The V call is TRBV5-4, the J call TRBJ1-3; possibly TRBD1 for D (6 bases). CDR1 SGHNT and CDR2 YYREEE come from the germline V gene (reference sequence). The CDR3 totals 16 residues. V was clipped by 4 bases and J by 0 bases, with 14 bases between them. CDR3 loop: CASSPGTPDSGNTIYF. Here the CDR3 DNA reads TGTGCCAGCAGCCCCGGGACACCAGACTCTGGAAACACCATATATTTT.

The chain employs TRBV30 and TRBJ1-4, with a tentative D call TRBD1 (6 bases). CDR3 length: 16 residues. In germline, CDR1 is GTSNPN, CDR2 SVGIG (reference sequence). Between the trimmed V and J ends, which lost 4 bases and 2 bases, there was a span of 17 bases. The CDR3 spells CAWNRPRGSTNEKLFF. CDR3 nucleotide sequence: TGTGCCTGGAATCGACCCAGGGGATCGACTAATGAAAAACTGTTTTTT.

The rearrangement joins TRBV24-1 to TRBJ2-7, with TRBD1 matching 10 bases. The germline CDR1 and CDR2 sequences are KGHDR and SFDVKD. The CDR3 totals 15 residues. The J segment lost 6 bases and the V segment lost 3 bases, leaving 7 bases of the junction unmatched. The CDR3: CATSDAMGQGREQYF. DNA for the CDR3: TGTGCCACCAGTGATGCCATGGGACAGGGGCGCGAGCAGTACTTC.

The gene calls are TRBV15 and TRBJ2-1, with 8 bases lining up with TRBD1. In germline, CDR1 is LNHNV, CDR2 YYDKDF (reference sequence). The CDR3 runs to 17 residues. V lost 2 bases and J lost 5; bases outside the gene matches: 11. Written as DNA, the CDR3 is TGTGCCACCAGCAGACCTCTCCGGGACAGGAGAAACAATGAGCAGTTCTTC. Its protein is CATSRPLRDRRNNEQFF.

For the CDR3, the DNA is TGTGCCAGCAGCCAGGGACTAGCGGGGGGTTATGAGCAGTTCTTC. This gives the protein CASSQGLAGGYEQFF. The genes are TRBV7-9 and TRBJ2-1, with 15 bases aligning to TRBD2. The germline CDR1 and CDR2 sequences are SEHNR and FQNEAQ (reference sequence). The ends lost 5 bases at V and 8 bases at J; junction bases unmatched: 4. The CDR3 is 15 residues long. Using reference TRBV7-9 and TRBJ2-1 for the parts outside the CDR3, the full variable domain is DTGVSQNPRHKITKRGQNVTFRCDPISEHNRLYWYRQTLGQGPEFLTYFQNEAQLEKSRLLSDRFSAERPKGSFSTLEIQRTEQGDSAMYLCASSQGLAGGYEQFFGPGTRLTVL.

This chain joins TRBV12-3 or TRBV12-4 and TRBJ1-2; 12 positions match TRBD1. With 8 bases clipped from V and 7 bases from J, the junction kept 2 bases outside the gene matches. The CDR3 length is 12 residues. The CDR3 here is CASGTGGGGYTF. The CDR3 bases are TGTGCCAGCGGGACAGGGGGCGGTGGCTACACCTTC.

Turning to this clone: No DNA is shown, since the ends of the CDR3 on it are uncertain; the CDR3 is the one TCRdb lists. The chain joins TRBV12-1 to TRBJ2-5; TRBD2 is the table's D call, not checked against the DNA. TRBV12-1 is reported as a pseudogene. The CDR3 spans 19 residues, counting both ends. CDR3 region: CASSFAPGTSGGRMETQYF.

CDR3 sequence: CASSLVRPLGQNIQYF. Here the CDR3 DNA reads TGTGCCAGCAGCTTAGTAAGGCCGCTGGGACAGAACATTCAGTACTTC. The chain combines TRBV7-8 with TRBJ2-4; 7 bases agree with TRBD1. The CDR3 contains 16 residues. CDR1 SGHVS and CDR2 FQNEAQ come from the germline V gene. V shed 1 base, J shed 7 bases, and the junction held 10 bases outside the gene matches.

The rearrangement links TRBV19 to TRBJ1-2, with D maybe TRBD1 (6 bases). Germline CDR1 and CDR2: LNHDA and SQIVND (reference sequence). CDR3 size: 13 residues. Trimming cost V 3 bases and J 5 bases, with 10 bases left between them. The CDR3, as DNA: TGTGCCAGTAGTATGAGAGGGGGATATGGCTACACCTTC. Translation: CASSMRGGYGYTF.